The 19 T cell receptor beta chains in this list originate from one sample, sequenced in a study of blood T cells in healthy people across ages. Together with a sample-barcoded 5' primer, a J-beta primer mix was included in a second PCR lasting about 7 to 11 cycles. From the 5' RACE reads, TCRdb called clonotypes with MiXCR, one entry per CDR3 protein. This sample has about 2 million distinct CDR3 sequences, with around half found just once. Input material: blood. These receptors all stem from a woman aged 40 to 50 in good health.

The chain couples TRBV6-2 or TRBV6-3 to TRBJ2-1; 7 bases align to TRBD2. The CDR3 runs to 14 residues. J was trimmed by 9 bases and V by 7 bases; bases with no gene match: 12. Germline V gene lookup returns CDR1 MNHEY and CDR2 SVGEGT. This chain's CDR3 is CASIDVPTGGEQFF. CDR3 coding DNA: TGTGCCAGCATTGACGTGCCCACGGGGGGTGAGCAGTTCTTC.

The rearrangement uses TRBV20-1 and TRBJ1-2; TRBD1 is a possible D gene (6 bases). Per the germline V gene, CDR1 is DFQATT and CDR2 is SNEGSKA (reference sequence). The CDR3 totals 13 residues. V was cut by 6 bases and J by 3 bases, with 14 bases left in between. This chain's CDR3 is CSARPRGDYGYTF. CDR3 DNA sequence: TGCAGTGCCAGACCCAGGGGTGACTATGGCTACACCTTC.

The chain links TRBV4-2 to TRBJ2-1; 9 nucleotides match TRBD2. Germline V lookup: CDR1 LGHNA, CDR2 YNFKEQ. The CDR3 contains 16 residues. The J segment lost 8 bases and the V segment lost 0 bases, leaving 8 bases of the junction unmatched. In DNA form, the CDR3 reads TGTGCCAGCAGCCAAGATGTGTCTAGCGGGGTGGATGAGCAGTTCTTC. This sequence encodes CASSQDVSSGVDEQFF.

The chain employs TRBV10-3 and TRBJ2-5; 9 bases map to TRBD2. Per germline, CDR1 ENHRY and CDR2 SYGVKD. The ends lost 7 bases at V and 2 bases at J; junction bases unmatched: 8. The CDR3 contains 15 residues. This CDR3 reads CAITAGGGGQETQYF. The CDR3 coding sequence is TGTGCCATCACGGCAGGCGGGGGGGGGCAAGAGACCCAGTACTTC.

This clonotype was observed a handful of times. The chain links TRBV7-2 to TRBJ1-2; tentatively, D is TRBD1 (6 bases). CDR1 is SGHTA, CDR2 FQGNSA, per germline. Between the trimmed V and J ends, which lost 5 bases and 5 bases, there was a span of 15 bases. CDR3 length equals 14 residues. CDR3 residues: CASSPRTAGYGYTF. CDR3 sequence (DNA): TGTGCCAGCAGCCCTCGGACAGCTGGATATGGCTACACCTTC.

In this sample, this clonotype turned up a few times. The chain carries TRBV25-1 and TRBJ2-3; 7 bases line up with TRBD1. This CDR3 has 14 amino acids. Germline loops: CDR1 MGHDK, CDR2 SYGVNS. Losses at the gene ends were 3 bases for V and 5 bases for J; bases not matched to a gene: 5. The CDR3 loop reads CASSDEGALDTQYF. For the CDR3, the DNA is TGTGCCAGCAGTGACGAGGGGGCCCTAGATACGCAGTATTTT.

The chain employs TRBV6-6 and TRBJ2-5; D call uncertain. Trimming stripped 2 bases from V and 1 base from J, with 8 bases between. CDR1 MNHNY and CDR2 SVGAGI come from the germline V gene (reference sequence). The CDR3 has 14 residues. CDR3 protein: CASSYTPAQETQYF. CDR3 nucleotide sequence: TGTGCCAGCAGTTACACTCCAGCCCAAGAGACCCAGTACTTC.

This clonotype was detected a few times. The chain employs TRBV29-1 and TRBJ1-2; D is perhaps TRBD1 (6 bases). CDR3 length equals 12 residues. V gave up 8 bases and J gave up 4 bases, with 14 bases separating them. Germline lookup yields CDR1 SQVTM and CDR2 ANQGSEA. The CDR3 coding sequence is TGCAGCTTAGAACAGGGTTCCTATGGCTACACCTTC. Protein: CSLEQGSYGYTF.

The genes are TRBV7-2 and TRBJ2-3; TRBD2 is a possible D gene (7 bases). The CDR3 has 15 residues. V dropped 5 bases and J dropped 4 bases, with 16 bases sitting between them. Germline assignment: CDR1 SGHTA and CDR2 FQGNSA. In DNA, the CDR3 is TGTGCCAGCAGCCCTATCGGGGGGCCTCCAGATACGCAGTATTTT. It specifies CASSPIGGPPDTQYF.

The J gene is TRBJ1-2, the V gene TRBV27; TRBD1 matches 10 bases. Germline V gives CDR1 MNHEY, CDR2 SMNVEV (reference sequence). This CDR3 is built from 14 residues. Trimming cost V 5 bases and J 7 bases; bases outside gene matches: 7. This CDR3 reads CASSGTTGGSGYTF. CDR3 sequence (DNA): TGTGCCAGCAGTGGGACGACAGGGGGCAGTGGCTACACCTTC.

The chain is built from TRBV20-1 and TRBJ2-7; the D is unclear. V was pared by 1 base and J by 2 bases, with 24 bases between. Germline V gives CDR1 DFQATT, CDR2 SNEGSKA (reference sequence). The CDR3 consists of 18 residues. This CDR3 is CSARGSSTSHTQPYEQYF. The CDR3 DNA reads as TGCAGTGCTAGAGGATCCAGTACGTCCCACACACAGCCCTACGAGCAGTACTTC.

The CDR3, as DNA: TGCAGCGTTGCGGACCGGTGGGGAAACATTCAGTACTTC. The encoded protein is CSVADRWGNIQYF. The chain carries TRBV29-1 and TRBJ2-4; D not certain. The CDR3 sequence is 13 residues long. Per the germline V gene, CDR1 is SQVTM and CDR2 is ANQGSEA. The V and J ends lost 4 bases and 6 bases respectively, with 13 bases between them. The full variable domain, its missing parts supplied by reference TRBV29-1 and TRBJ2-4, is SAVISQKPSRDICQRGTSLTIQCQVDSQVTMMFWYRQQPGQSLTLIATANQGSEATYESGFVIDKFPISRPNLTFSTLTVSNMSPEDSSIYLCSVADRWGNIQYFGAGTRLSVL.

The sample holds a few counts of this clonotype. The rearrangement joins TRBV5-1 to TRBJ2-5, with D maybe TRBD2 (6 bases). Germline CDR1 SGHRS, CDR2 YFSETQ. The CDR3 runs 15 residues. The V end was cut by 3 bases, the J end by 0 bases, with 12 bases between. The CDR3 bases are TGCGCCAGCAGCTCTTTAGCGGCTAACCAAGAGACCCAGTACTTC. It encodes CASSSLAANQETQYF.

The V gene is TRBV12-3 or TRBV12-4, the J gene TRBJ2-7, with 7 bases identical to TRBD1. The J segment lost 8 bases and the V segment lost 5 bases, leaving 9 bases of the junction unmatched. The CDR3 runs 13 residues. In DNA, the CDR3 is TGTGCCAGCAGTCCCGGGACAGCCTCCAAGCAGTACTTC. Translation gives CASSPGTASKQYF.

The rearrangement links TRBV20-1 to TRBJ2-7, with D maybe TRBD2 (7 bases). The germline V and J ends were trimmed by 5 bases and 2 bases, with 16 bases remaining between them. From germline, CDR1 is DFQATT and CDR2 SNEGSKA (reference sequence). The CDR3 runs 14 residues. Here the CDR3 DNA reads TGCAGTGCTCCTGCTGTGGGGGGGCCCTACGAGCAGTACTTC. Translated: CSAPAVGGPYEQYF.

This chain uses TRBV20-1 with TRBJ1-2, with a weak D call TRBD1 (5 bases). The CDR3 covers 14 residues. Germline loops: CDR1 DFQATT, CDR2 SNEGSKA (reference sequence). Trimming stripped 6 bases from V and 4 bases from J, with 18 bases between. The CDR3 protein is CSAPRAGNLYGYTF. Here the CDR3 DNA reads TGCAGTGCCCCCAGGGCAGGCAACCTCTATGGCTACACCTTC.

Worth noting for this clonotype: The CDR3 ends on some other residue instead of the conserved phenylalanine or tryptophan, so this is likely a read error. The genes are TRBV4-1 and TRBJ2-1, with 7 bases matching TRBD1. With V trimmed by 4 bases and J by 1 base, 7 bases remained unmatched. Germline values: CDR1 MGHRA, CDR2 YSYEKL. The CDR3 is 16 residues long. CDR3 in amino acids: CASSREPGQSYNEQFV. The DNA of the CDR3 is TGCGCCAGCAGCCGCGAACCGGGACAGTCCTACAATGAGCAGTTCGTC.

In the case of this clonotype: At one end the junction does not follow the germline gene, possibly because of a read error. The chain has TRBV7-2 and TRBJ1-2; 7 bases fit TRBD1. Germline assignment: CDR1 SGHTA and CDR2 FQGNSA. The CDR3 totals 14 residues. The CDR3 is CASGLLPGGDGYTF. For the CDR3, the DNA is TGTGCCAGCGGCTTACTTCCAGGGGGAGATGGCTACACCTTC. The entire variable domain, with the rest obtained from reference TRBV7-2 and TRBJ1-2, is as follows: GAGVSQSPSNKVTEKGKDVELRCDPISGHTALYWYRQSLGQGLEFLIYFQGNSAPDKSGLPSDRFSAERTGGSVSTLTIQRTQQEDSAVYLCASGLLPGGDGYTFGSGTRLTVV.

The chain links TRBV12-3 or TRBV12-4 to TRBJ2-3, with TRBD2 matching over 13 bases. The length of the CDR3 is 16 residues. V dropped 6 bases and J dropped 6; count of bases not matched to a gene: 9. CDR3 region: CASSQLTSGGRDTQYF. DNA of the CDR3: TGTGCCAGCAGCCAACTGACTAGCGGGGGGCGTGATACGCAGTATTTT.